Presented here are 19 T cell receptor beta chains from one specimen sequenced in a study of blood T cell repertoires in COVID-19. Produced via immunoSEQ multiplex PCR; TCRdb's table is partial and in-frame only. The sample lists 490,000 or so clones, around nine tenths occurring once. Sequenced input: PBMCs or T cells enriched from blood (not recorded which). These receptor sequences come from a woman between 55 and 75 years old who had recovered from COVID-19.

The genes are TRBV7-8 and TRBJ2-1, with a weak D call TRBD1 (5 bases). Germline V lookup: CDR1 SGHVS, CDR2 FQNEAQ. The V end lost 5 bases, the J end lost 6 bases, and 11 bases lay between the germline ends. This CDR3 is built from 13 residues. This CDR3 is CASSQDRGNEQFF. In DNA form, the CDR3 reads TGTGCCAGCAGCCAAGATAGGGGCAATGAGCAGTTCTTC.

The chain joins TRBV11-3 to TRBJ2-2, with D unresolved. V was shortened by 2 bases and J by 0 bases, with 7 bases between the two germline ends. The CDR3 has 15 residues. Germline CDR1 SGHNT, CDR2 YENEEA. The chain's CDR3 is CASSLKSTNTGELFF. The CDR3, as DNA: TGTGCCAGCAGCTTAAAGAGTACGAACACCGGGGAGCTGTTTTTT. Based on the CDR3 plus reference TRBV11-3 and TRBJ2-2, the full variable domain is EAGVVQSPRYKIIEKKQPVAFWCNPISGHNTLYWYLQNLGQGPELLIRYENEEAVDDSQLPKDRFSAERLKGVDSTLKIQPAELGDSAVYLCASSLKSTNTGELFFGEGSRLTVL.

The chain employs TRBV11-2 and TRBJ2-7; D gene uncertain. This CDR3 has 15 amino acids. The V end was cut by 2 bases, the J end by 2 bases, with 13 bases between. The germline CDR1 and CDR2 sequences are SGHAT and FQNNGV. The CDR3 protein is CASSLRISTPYEQYV. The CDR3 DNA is TGTGCCAGCAGCTTAAGGATTAGCACCCCCTACGAGCAGTACGTC.

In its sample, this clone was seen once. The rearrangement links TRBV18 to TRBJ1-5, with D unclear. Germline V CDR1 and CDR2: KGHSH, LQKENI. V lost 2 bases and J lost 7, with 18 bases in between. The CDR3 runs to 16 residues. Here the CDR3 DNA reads TGTGCCAGCTCACCAATATACGTCGAACTAAGGCAGCCCCAGCATTTT. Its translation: CASSPIYVELRQPQHF. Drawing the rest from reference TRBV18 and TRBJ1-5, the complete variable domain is NAGVMQNPRHLVRRRGQEARLRCSPMKGHSHVYWYRQLPEEGLKFMVYLQKENIIDESGMPKERFSAEFPKEGPSILRIQQVVRGDSAAYFCASSPIYVELRQPQHFGDGTRLSIL.

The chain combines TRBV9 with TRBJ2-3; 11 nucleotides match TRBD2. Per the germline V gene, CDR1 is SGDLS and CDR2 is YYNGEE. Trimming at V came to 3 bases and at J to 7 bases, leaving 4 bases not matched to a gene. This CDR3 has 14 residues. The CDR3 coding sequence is TGTGCCAGCAGCGCGGGGACTAGCGGAAATACGCAGTATTTT. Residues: CASSAGTSGNTQYF.

For the CDR3, the DNA is TGTGCCAGTAGGCCACAGGGGTTGGGCACTGAAGCTTTCTTT. This translates into CASRPQGLGTEAFF. This chain links TRBV19 with TRBJ1-1; TRBD1 matches at 7 bases. J gave up 4 bases and V 6 bases, and 8 bases lay outside the gene matches. This CDR3 region has 14 residues. Looked up from germline, CDR1 is LNHDA and CDR2 is SQIVND (reference sequence).

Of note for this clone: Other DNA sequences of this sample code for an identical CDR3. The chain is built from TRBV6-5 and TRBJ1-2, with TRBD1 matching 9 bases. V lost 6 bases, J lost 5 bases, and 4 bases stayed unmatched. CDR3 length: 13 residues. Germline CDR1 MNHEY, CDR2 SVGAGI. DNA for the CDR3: TGTGCCAGCAGAACCGGGACAGGGTATGGCTACACCTTC. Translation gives CASRTGTGYGYTF.

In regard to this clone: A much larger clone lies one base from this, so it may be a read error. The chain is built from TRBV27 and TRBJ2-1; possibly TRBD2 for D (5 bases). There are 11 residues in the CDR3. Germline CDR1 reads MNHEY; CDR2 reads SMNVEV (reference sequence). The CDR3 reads CASSDYTEQFF. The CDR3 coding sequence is TGTGCCAGCAGTGACTACACTGAGCAGTTCTTC.

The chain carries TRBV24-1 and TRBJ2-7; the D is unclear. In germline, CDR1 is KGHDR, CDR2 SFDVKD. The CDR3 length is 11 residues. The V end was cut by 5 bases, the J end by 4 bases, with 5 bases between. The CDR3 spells CATSAGYEQYF. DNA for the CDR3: TGTGCCACCAGTGCCGGGTACGAGCAGTACTTC.

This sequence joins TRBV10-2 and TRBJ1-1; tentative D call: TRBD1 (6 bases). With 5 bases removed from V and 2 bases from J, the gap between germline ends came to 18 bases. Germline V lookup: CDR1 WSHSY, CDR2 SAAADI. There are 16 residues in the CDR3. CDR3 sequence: CASSIWGQGTNTEAFF. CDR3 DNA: TGCGCCAGCAGTATCTGGGGGCAGGGAACAAACACTGAAGCTTTCTTT.

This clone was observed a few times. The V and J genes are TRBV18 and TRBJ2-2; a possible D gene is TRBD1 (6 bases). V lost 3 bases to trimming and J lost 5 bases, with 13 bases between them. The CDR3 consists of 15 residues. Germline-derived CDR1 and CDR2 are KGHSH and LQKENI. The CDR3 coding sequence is TGTGCCAGCTCACCGGCCAGGGGCCGGACCGGGGAGCTGTTTTTT. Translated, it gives CASSPARGRTGELFF.

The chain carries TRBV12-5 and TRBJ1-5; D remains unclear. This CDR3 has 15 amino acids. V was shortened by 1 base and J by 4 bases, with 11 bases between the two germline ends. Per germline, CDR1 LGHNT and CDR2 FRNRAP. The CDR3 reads CASGLAQASNQPQHF. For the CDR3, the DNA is TGTGCTAGTGGTTTGGCTCAGGCCTCTAATCAGCCCCAGCATTTT.

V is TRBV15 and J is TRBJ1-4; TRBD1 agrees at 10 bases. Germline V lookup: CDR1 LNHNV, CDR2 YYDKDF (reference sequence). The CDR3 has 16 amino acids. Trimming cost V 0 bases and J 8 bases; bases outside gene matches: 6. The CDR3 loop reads CATSREWTGGGEKLFF. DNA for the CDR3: TGTGCCACCAGCAGAGAATGGACAGGGGGTGGGGAAAAACTGTTTTTT.

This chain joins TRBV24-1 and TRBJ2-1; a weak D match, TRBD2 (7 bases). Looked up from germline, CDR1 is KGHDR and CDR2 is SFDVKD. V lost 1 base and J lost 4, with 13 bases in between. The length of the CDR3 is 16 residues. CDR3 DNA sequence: TGTGCCACCAGTGATTTCTCCGGGGGGCCATACAATGAGCAGTTCTTC. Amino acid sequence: CATSDFSGGPYNEQFF.

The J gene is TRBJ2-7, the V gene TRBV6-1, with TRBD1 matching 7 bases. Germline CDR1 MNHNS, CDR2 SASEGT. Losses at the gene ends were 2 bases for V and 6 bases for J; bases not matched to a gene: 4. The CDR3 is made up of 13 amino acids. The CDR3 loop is CASSEWAGGEQYF. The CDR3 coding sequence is TGTGCCAGCAGTGAATGGGCAGGGGGCGAGCAGTACTTC.

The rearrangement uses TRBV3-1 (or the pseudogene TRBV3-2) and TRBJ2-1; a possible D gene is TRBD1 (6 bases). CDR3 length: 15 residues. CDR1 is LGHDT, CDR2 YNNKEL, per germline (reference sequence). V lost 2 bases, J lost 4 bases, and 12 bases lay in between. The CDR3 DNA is TGTGCCAGCAGCCAAACACAGGGTGGGTACAATGAGCAGTTCTTC. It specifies CASSQTQGGYNEQFF.

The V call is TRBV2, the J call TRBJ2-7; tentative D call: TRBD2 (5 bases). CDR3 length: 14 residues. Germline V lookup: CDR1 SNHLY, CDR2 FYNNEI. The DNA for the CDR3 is TGTGCCAGCAGTAAAGCGGCAAGCTCCTACGAGCAGTACGTC. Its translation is CASSKAASSYEQYV.

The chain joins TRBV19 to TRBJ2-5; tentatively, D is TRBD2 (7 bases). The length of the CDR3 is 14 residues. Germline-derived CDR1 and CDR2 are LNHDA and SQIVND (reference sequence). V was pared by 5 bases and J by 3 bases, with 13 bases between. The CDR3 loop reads CASSEGGGEETQYF. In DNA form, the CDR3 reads TGTGCCAGTAGTGAAGGAGGGGGGGAAGAGACCCAGTACTTC.

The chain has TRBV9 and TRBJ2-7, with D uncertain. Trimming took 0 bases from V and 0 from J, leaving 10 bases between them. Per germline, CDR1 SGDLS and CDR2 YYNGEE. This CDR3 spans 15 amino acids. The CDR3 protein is CASSVGPGLSYEQYF. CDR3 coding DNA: TGTGCCAGCAGCGTAGGTCCAGGTCTCTCCTACGAGCAGTACTTC.